This T cell receptor beta chain derives from a study of OX40 agonist ivuxolimab in advanced cancers. V lost 3 bases and J 6 bases, leaving 5 bases between the germline ends. This CDR3 comprises 11 residues. Per the germline V gene, CDR1 is KGHSH and CDR2 is LQKENI. TCRdb's copy holds only in-frame clones and misses some; the assay was immunoSEQ multiplex PCR. In the table there are 75,000 to 100,000 clones, 90% to 95% of which are singletons. Sequenced material: CD4+ or CD8+ T cells sorted from blood, taken in a trial of the OX40 agonist ivuxolimab. V is TRBV18 and J is TRBJ1-2; D ambiguous. The TCR was taken from an adult with an advanced solid tumor such as melanoma, head and neck, liver or kidney cancer. This CDR3 reads CASSPQDGYTF. CDR3 sequence (DNA): TGTGCCAGCTCACCTCAGGATGGCTACACCTTC. Drawing the rest from reference TRBV18 and TRBJ1-2, the complete variable domain is NAGVMQNPRHLVRRRGQEARLRCSPMKGHSHVYWYRQLPEEGLKFMVYLQKENIIDESGMPKERFSAEFPKEGPSILRIQQVVRGDSAAYFCASSPQDGYTFGSGTRLTVV.